This T cell receptor beta chain was sequenced during a study of T cell responses to AZD1222 COVID-19 vaccine. Trimming stripped 10 bases from V and 0 bases from J, with 12 bases between. Germline loops: CDR1 MRHNA, CDR2 SNTAGT. The CDR3 sequence is 14 residues long. TCRdb's copy holds only in-frame clones and misses some; the assay was immunoSEQ multiplex PCR. This sample has 75,000 to 100,000 clones, with about 88% found just once. Study findings and constraints: No day 14 peak samples; only post-peak repertoires were characterized. Baseline serostatus was positive in only six AZD1222 recipients.

For this clone: What it binds is not known.

The chain links TRBV6-4 to TRBJ2-2; a possible D gene is TRBD2 (5 bases). The material sequenced was peripheral blood, taken on day 0 of AZD1222 vaccination. The clonotype comes from an adult in good health. CDR3 loop: CATSRESNTGELFF. The CDR3 bases are TGTGCCACCTCAAGGGAGTCGAACACCGGGGAGCTGTTTTTT.